This T cell receptor beta chain comes out of a study of blood T cells in healthy people across ages. CDR3 size: 19 residues. The germline gives CDR1 MGHRA, CDR2 YSYEKL. J gave up 2 bases and V 1 base, and 8 bases lay outside the gene matches. General study points: With naive T cell percentage, TCR beta diversity showed a strong correlation.

A few counts support this clonotype. Its antigen is not identified. PCR was performed a second time for roughly 6 to 12 cycles using a sample-barcoded 5' primer and a J-beta primer mix. Researchers report that a template-switch adaptor with 12 random nucleotides tagged each cDNA molecule. All samples yielded 3 million or more CDR3-containing paired-end reads. TCRdb ran MiXCR on the 5' RACE reads and lists one entry per CDR3 protein. This sample has around 1,500,000 distinct CDR3 sequences; around 39% occur once, and the top ten carry roughly 7.9%. Sequences were obtained from blood. The source is a young woman in good health. The genes are TRBV4-1 and TRBJ2-1, with 13 bases that match TRBD2. CDR3 protein: CASSQVTSGGAAAYNEQFF. CDR3 DNA sequence: TGCGCCAGCAGCCAAGTTACTAGCGGGGGGGCCGCGGCCTACAATGAGCAGTTCTTC.